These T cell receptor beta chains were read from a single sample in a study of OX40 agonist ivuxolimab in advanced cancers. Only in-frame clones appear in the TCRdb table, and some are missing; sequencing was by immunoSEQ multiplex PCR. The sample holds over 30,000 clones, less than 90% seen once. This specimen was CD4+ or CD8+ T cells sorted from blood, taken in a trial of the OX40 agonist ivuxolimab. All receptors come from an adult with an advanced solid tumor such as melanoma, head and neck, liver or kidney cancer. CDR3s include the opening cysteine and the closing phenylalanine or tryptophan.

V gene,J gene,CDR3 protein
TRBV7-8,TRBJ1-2,CASSPQTETYYGYTF
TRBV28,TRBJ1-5,CASSFGDRGFQPQHF
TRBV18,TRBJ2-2,CASSPKGTGELFF
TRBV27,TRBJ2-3,CASKQAGVVGTQYF
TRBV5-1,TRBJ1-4,CASSWGPTGEKLFF
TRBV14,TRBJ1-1,CASSQAGYPRLNEAFF
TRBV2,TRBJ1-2,CASSVPSEGYGYTF
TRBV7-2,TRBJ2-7,CASSPRLRGQGLRQYF
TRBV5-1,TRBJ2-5,CASSLAVSWEGTQYF
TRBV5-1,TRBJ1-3,CASSPSGGNRVSGNTIYF
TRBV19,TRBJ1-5,CASSILGTGGKGSNQPQHF
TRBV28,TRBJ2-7,CASSLYWLAGIYEQYF
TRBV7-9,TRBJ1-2,CASSSYAPEGGYTF
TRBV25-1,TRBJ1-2,CASSDPRGTNYGYTF
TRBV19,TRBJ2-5,CASSLGVGYSETQYF
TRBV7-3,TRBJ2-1,CASSRTGSPYNEQFF
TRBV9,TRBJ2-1,CASSLAGRYNEQFF
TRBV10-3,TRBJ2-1,CAISERVGSSYNEQFF
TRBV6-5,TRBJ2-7,CASSSRRTGASYEQYF
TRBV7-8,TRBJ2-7,CASSLVGQSGEQYF
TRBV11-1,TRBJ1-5,CASSLGQYQPQHF
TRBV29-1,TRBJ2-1,CSTGGSTTPLREQFF
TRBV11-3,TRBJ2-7,CASSLAGGTYEQYF
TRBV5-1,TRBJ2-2,CASSLDPRGGAGELFF
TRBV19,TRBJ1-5,CASSEGRNQPQHF